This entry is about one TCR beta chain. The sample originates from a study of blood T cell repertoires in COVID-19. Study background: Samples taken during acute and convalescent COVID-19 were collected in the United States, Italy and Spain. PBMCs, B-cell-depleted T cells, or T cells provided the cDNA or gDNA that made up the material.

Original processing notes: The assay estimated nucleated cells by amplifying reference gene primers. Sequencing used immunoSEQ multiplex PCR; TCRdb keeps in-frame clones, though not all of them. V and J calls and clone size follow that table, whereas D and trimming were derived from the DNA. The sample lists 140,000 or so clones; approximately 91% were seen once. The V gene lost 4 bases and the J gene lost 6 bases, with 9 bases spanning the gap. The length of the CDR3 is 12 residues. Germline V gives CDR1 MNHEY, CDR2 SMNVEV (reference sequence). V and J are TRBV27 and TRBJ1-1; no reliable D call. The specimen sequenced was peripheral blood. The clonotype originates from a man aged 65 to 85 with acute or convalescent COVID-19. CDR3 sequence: CASSYSGSEAFF. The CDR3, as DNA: TGTGCCAGCAGTTACTCAGGTTCTGAAGCTTTCTTT.